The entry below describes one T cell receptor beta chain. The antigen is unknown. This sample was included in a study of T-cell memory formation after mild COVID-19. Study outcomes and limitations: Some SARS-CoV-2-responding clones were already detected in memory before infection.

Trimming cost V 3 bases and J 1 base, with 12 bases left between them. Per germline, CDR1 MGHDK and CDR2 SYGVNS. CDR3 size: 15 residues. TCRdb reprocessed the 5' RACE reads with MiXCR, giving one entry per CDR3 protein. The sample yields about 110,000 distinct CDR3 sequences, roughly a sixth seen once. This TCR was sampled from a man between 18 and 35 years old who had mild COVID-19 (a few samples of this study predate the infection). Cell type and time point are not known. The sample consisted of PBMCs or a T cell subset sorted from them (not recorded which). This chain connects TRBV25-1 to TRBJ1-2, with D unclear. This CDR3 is CASSDRSSLNYGYTF. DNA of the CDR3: TGTGCCAGCAGTGACAGGTCATCCCTTAACTATGGCTACACCTTC.